These T cell receptor beta chains were read from a single sample in a study of low-dose radiotherapy and immunotherapy resistance in tumors. Via MiXCR, TCRdb re-called the reads, giving one row per CDR3 protein. The table records around 84,000 distinct CDR3 sequences, about 17% of them present only once. The sample here was PBMCs, taken after low-dose radiotherapy plus immunotherapy. The source of these receptors is a male donor with prostate cancer. The conserved cysteine and the conserved F or W are not part of the CDR3 here.

>TRBJ1-2|TRBV2
ASKYGERGYT
>TRBJ2-1|TRBV7-2
ASSLVPSASSYNEQF
>TRBJ2-2|TRBV6-2/TRBV6-3
ASSPVGLGTGELF
>TRBJ2-2|TRBV20-1
SADLAGGRTGELF
>TRBJ1-3|TRBV9
ASSVEGKSFDTIY
>TRBJ1-5|TRBV30
AWSVISNQPQH
>TRBJ2-7|TRBV6-2/TRBV6-3
ASSYSPEHEQY
>TRBJ1-5|TRBV27
ASSFYNQPQH
>TRBJ2-7|TRBV7-9
ASSRIRDRGYEQY
>TRBJ2-2|TRBV28
ASSWPGGRTGELF
>TRBJ2-2|TRBV18
ASARDRKTTGELF
>TRBJ2-7|TRBV6-1
ASSANLGLGSYEQY
>TRBJ2-2|TRBV12-3/TRBV12-4
ASIHPALVSGELF
>TRBJ2-5|TRBV5-1
ASSSAGSQQETQY
>TRBJ1-1|TRBV19
ASSIVGQGSTEAF
>TRBJ2-3|TRBV7-2
ASSLGGPGQTPTDTQY
>TRBJ2-3|TRBV28
ASWTSGRDTQY
>TRBJ2-5|TRBV25-1
ASSEGPPRETQY
>TRBJ2-7|TRBV6-5
ASRGGTGNEQY
>TRBJ2-7|TRBV5-4
ASSSGGVVREQY
>TRBJ1-5|TRBV27
ASSFQGQPQH
>TRBJ2-1|TRBV30
AWSLGTYYNEQF
>TRBJ2-5|TRBV28
ASALGGNGETQY
>TRBJ2-3|TRBV6-5
AIRAGGVSDTQY
>TRBJ1-1|TRBV28
ASSFPSSRGSRMNTEAF
>TRBJ1-1|TRBV6-1
ASTNQTSLYFCASSWARSTEAF
>TRBJ2-1|TRBV28
ASSFGGRGDEQF
>TRBJ1-5|TRBV18
ASSPGTGANQPQH
>TRBJ1-5|TRBV28
ASNDQGGGYSNQPQH